These 25 T cell receptor beta chains came from one sample sequenced in a study of Ad26.COV2.S vaccination and SARS-CoV-2 variants. Treatment noted: 15 to 20 received Ad26.COV2.S at low or high dose, single or two shots; a few received placebo; per-sample allocation not given. Day 63 after the first vaccine or placebo injection was the time point for sampling. Data came from immunoSEQ multiplex PCR; TCRdb stores just in-frame clones and leaves some out. The sample holds 300,000 to 350,000 clones; roughly 88% are singletons and the top ten take 5.5%. The starting material was peripheral blood, obtained in a trial of Ad26.COV2.S vaccine versus placebo. These receptor sequences come from a person between 18 and 65 years old who received the Ad26.COV2.S COVID-19 vaccine or a placebo.

J is TRBJ1-1 and V is TRBV10-3, with D unclear. Germline V CDR1 and CDR2: ENHRY, SYGVKD. Trimming shortened V by 2 bases and J by 0 bases, and 7 bases separated the two germline ends. The CDR3 totals 14 residues. The CDR3 bases are TGTGCCATCAGTGAGGGGCTAGTGAACACTGAAGCTTTCTTT. It translates to CAISEGLVNTEAFF.

The rearrangement joins TRBV7-2 to TRBJ2-7; 7 nucleotides align to TRBD1. V was clipped by 5 bases and J by 6 bases; unmatched bases: 16. Germline V gene sequence: CDR1 SGHTA, CDR2 FQGNSA. The CDR3 spans 16 residues. CDR3 region: CASSPTLGGPLPEQYF. The CDR3 DNA is TGTGCCAGCAGCCCGACTTTAGGGGGCCCCCTTCCCGAGCAGTACTTC.

V and J are TRBV9 and TRBJ1-3; TRBD1 might be the D (6 bases). The CDR3 is 15 amino acids. Trimming shortened V by 4 bases and J by 2 bases, and 13 bases separated the two germline ends. Per the germline V gene, CDR1 is SGDLS and CDR2 is YYNGEE. CDR3 coding DNA: TGTGCCAGCAGCTACCGAGGGGGTACTGGAAACACCATATATTTT. Translated: CASSYRGGTGNTIYF. Drawing the rest from reference TRBV9 and TRBJ1-3, the complete variable domain is DSGVTQTPKHLITATGQRVTLRCSPRSGDLSVYWYQQSLDQGLQFLIQYYNGEERAKGNILERFSAQQFPDLHSELNLSSLELGDSALYFCASSYRGGTGNTIYFGEGSWLTVV.

This clone was seen more than once but under ten times. This same CDR3 is encoded by further DNA sequences in the sample. The CDR3 DNA reads TGTGCCAGCAGCTCCGGACAGGGCTTTTATAATTCACCCCTCCACTTT. Translating it yields CASSSGQGFYNSPLHF. The rearrangement uses TRBV7-9 and TRBJ1-6; 8 nucleotides line up with TRBD1. In germline, CDR1 is SEHNR, CDR2 FQNEAQ (reference sequence). This CDR3 comprises 16 residues. The J segment lost 4 bases and the V segment lost 4 bases, leaving 6 bases of the junction unmatched.

The chain joins TRBV11-2 to TRBJ2-7; the D gene is possibly TRBD2 (6 bases). Trimming stripped 7 bases from V and 3 bases from J, with 10 bases between. Germline CDR1 and CDR2: SGHAT and FQNNGV. The CDR3 spans 12 residues. The CDR3, as DNA: TGTGCCAGCAAGGGACTTTACTACGAGCAGTACTTC. This sequence encodes CASKGLYYEQYF.

This chain joins TRBV15 and TRBJ2-1; either TRBD1 or TRBD2 may fit D (5 bases each). V lost 4 bases to trimming and J lost 9 bases, with 16 bases between them. The V gene's germline CDR1 is LNHNV and CDR2 YYDKDF (reference sequence). The CDR3 length is 14 residues. DNA of the CDR3: TGTGCCACCAGCATAGACCAGGGAGCTGGTGAGCAGTTCTTC. Translated: CATSIDQGAGEQFF.

V is TRBV13 and J is TRBJ1-1; D may be TRBD1 (6 bases). The germline V and J ends were trimmed by 9 bases and 4 bases, with 18 bases remaining between them. This CDR3 is 14 amino acids long. CDR1 and CDR2 (germline): PRHDT, FYEKMQ (reference sequence). CDR3 nucleotide sequence: TGTGCCAGTACATTAACAGGGTGGGGCACTGAAGCTTTCTTT. Protein: CASTLTGWGTEAFF.

The rearrangement uses TRBV3-1 (or the pseudogene TRBV3-2) and TRBJ1-1; D is uncertain. Trimming left V 4 bases short and J 4 bases short, with 7 bases between. Per germline, CDR1 LGHDT and CDR2 YNNKEL (reference sequence). The CDR3 sequence is 12 residues long. The DNA of the CDR3 is TGTGCCAGCAGCCTTCTCGGCACTGAAGCTTTCTTT. This sequence encodes CASSLLGTEAFF.

V is TRBV5-1 and J is TRBJ1-4; D ambiguous. The germline gives CDR1 SGHRS, CDR2 YFSETQ. Trimming left V 0 bases short and J 12 bases short, with 15 bases between. The length of the CDR3 is 14 residues. The CDR3 nucleotides are TGCGCCAGCAGCTTGGCGGGTGTCGGCTCAGAACTGTTTTTT. Encoded protein: CASSLAGVGSELFF.

This chain links TRBV7-9 with TRBJ2-7, with TRBD1 as a possible D gene (6 bases). V gave up 5 bases and J gave up 5 bases, with 10 bases separating them. Germline values: CDR1 SEHNR, CDR2 FQNEAQ (reference sequence). This CDR3 has 12 residues. The CDR3 nucleotides are TGTGCCAGCAGCCAGGACAGCCACGAGCAGTACTTC. Translation: CASSQDSHEQYF.

This clone was detected once. The rearrangement joins TRBV28 to TRBJ2-2; D is uncertain. The CDR3 runs to 13 residues. The germline CDR1 and CDR2 sequences are MDHEN and SYDVKM. V was clipped by 6 bases and J by 6 bases, with 11 bases between them. The CDR3 sequence is CASRSSNPGELFF. The CDR3 DNA sequence: TGTGCCAGCAGATCCTCGAATCCCGGGGAGCTGTTTTTT.

The chain has TRBV28 and TRBJ1-2; D not certain. V shed 3 bases and J shed 4 bases, with 6 bases lying between them. The CDR3 runs 12 residues. Germline-derived CDR1 and CDR2 are MDHEN and SYDVKM. CDR3 nucleotides: TGTGCCAGCAGTTTTGCGAGCTATGGCTACACCTTC. Translated: CASSFASYGYTF.

V gene TRBV4-3 combines with J gene TRBJ2-3, with 8 bases aligning to TRBD1. Trimming cost V 4 bases and J 2 bases; bases outside gene matches: 5. The CDR3 has 15 amino acids. Germline V lookup: CDR1 LGHNA, CDR2 YSLEER. For the CDR3, the DNA is TGCGCCAGCAGCCCCGACAGGGGCAACACAGATACGCAGTATTTT. It is translated as CASSPDRGNTDTQYF.

The J gene is TRBJ1-4, the V gene TRBV3-1 (or the pseudogene TRBV3-2); D call uncertain. Germline V gives CDR1 LGHDT, CDR2 YNNKEL (reference sequence). The length of the CDR3 is 12 residues. V lost 1 base to trimming and J lost 4 bases, with 1 base between them. The DNA for the CDR3 is TGTGCCAGCAGCCAAGTTAATGAAAAACTGTTTTTT. Its protein product is CASSQVNEKLFF.

The gene calls are TRBV11-2 and TRBJ2-3; 8 bases are shared with TRBD1. The ends lost 4 bases at V and 0 bases at J; junction bases unmatched: 3. There are 15 residues in the CDR3. CDR1 SGHAT and CDR2 FQNNGV come from the germline V gene. The CDR3 region is CASSSWTGSTDTQYF. CDR3 DNA sequence: TGTGCCAGCAGCTCCTGGACAGGGAGCACAGATACGCAGTATTTT.

This chain uses TRBV5-1 with TRBJ2-5, with 7 bases fitting TRBD2. After removal of 5 bases from V and 4 bases from J, the junction contained 8 bases not matched to a gene. Germline CDR1 reads SGHRS; CDR2 reads YFSETQ. The CDR3 length is 14 residues. The CDR3 protein is CASSIPGGGETQYF. The DNA of the CDR3 is TGCGCCAGCAGTATCCCGGGCGGGGGAGAGACCCAGTACTTC.

This sequence joins TRBV15 and TRBJ1-5, with TRBD1 matching over 7 bases. With 0 bases clipped from V and 0 bases from J, the junction kept 5 bases outside the gene matches. Germline V gene sequence: CDR1 LNHNV, CDR2 YYDKDF (reference sequence). The CDR3 loop spans 17 amino acids. The CDR3 reads CATSREGTAYSNQPQHF. In DNA form, the CDR3 reads TGTGCCACCAGCAGAGAAGGGACAGCGTATAGCAATCAGCCCCAGCATTTT.

The chain carries TRBV7-2 and TRBJ2-7; D gene unclear. Germline V gives CDR1 SGHTA, CDR2 FQGNSA. This CDR3 has 12 amino acids. The V and J ends lost 5 bases and 2 bases respectively, with 7 bases between them. CDR3 nucleotide sequence: TGTGCCAGCAGCCCGGCACCCTACGAGCAGTACTTC. Its translation is CASSPAPYEQYF.

The CDR3 spells CASRLGNRDNQPQHF. CDR3 bases: TGTGCCAGCAGACTTGGCAATAGGGATAATCAGCCCCAGCATTTT. The V and J genes are TRBV6-5 and TRBJ1-5; D not resolved. This CDR3 has 15 residues. Between the trimmed V and J ends, which lost 6 bases and 4 bases, there was a span of 16 bases. The V gene's germline CDR1 is MNHEY and CDR2 SVGAGI.

The J gene is TRBJ1-1, the V gene TRBV19, with 7 bases matching TRBD1. This CDR3 comprises 15 residues. Germline assignment: CDR1 LNHDA and CDR2 SQIVND (reference sequence). The V and J ends lost 11 bases and 4 bases, in that order; junction bases with no gene match: 16. DNA of the CDR3: TGTGCCTTAGGGGGGACAGATCGTGTCACCACTGAAGCTTTCTTT. Translated, it gives CALGGTDRVTTEAFF.

As DNA, the CDR3 is TGTGCCAGCAGCTTAAGGGGGACCGAGCAGTACGTC. The encoded protein is CASSLRGTEQYV. The V gene is TRBV13, the J gene TRBJ2-7; weak D call: TRBD1 (6 bases). Trimming shortened V by 2 bases and J by 6 bases, and 8 bases separated the two germline ends. The V gene's germline CDR1 is PRHDT and CDR2 FYEKMQ (reference sequence). The CDR3 has 12 residues.

This sequence joins TRBV4-3 and TRBJ1-2; D is ambiguous. The V and J ends lost 0 bases and 7 bases respectively, with 15 bases between them. There are 15 residues in the CDR3. The germline V gene encodes CDR1 LGHNA and CDR2 YSLEER. CDR3 region: CASSQDRSDVFGYTF. In nucleotides, the CDR3 is TGCGCCAGCAGCCAAGACAGGAGCGACGTCTTTGGCTACACCTTC.

V gene TRBV9 combines with J gene TRBJ1-4, with TRBD1 matching 8 bases. V lost 4 bases to trimming and J lost 4 bases; unmatched junction nucleotides: 12. Germline values: CDR1 SGDLS, CDR2 YYNGEE. The CDR3 contains 17 residues. The CDR3 region has the DNA TGTGCCAGCAGCCCCCGCGCAGGGGGCGATCTTAATGAAAAACTGTTTTTT. Translated: CASSPRAGGDLNEKLFF.

The chain links TRBV4-3 to TRBJ1-2; a weak D match, TRBD1 (5 bases). CDR1 and CDR2 from the germline V gene are LGHNA and YSLEER. Trimming stripped 2 bases from V and 2 bases from J, with 12 bases between. The CDR3 is 15 residues long. The CDR3 DNA reads as TGCGCCAGCAGCCAAAGCCTGACAGAAAACTATGGCTACACCTTC. It is translated as CASSQSLTENYGYTF.

This chain links TRBV5-5 with TRBJ1-2; D perhaps matches TRBD1 (6 bases). The ends were cut back, 2 bases at V and 5 bases at J, with 13 bases in the middle. Germline loops: CDR1 SGHKS, CDR2 YYEKEE (reference sequence). The CDR3 is 14 amino acids. CDR3 loop: CASSLGPGEYGYTF. CDR3 DNA sequence: TGTGCCAGCAGCTTAGGGCCAGGGGAATATGGCTACACCTTC.